A single sample gave rise to the 20 T cell receptor beta chains below, sequenced in a study of monozygotic twins with cystic fibrosis. Clones were sequenced by immunoSEQ multiplex PCR, and TCRdb holds only the in-frame ones, with some missing. The sample contains tens of thousands of clones, about 91% of which appear only once. The source material was blood. The receptors shown here come from a girl aged 2-15 years with cystic fibrosis.

This chain joins TRBV30 and TRBJ1-4, with D possibly TRBD1 on 6 matching bases. This CDR3 spans 15 amino acids. Germline V gene sequence: CDR1 GTSNPN, CDR2 SVGIG (reference sequence). Trimming took 0 bases from V and 7 from J, leaving 15 bases between them. CDR3 DNA: TGTGCCTGGAGTGTAGGGGGGGCGTCGAGTGAAAAACTGTTTTTT. This codes for CAWSVGGASSEKLFF.

This rearrangement joins TRBV5-6 to TRBJ1-5; the D gene is possibly TRBD1 (5 bases). The CDR3 consists of 14 residues. CDR1 and CDR2 (germline): SGHDT, YYEEEE. Deletions cut 0 bases from V and 5 bases from J, with 9 bases between. The CDR3 here is CASSLGWGDQPQHF. CDR3 nucleotides: TGTGCCAGCAGCTTGGGGTGGGGGGATCAGCCCCAGCATTTT.

The chain carries TRBV29-1 and TRBJ1-2; D gene uncertain. The CDR3 is made up of 11 amino acids. Trimming shortened V by 1 base and J by 8 bases, and 8 bases separated the two germline ends. Germline V CDR1 and CDR2: SQVTM, ANQGSEA. DNA of the CDR3: TGCAGCGTTGAAGTAGGGTACGGCTACACCTTC. Protein sequence: CSVEVGYGYTF.

J is TRBJ2-2 and V is TRBV11-3, with D possibly TRBD1 on 5 matching bases. There are 15 residues in the CDR3. V was clipped by 2 bases and J by 3 bases, with 10 bases between them. Per the germline V gene, CDR1 is SGHNT and CDR2 is YENEEA. The CDR3 loop reads CASSLSWGHTGELFF. CDR3 bases: TGTGCCAGCAGCTTATCATGGGGCCACACCGGGGAGCTGTTTTTT.

The chain has TRBV9 and TRBJ1-1; D not certain. Germline loops: CDR1 SGDLS, CDR2 YYNGEE. Trimming left V 4 bases short and J 3 bases short, with 10 bases between. This CDR3 comprises 13 residues. This CDR3 reads CASSLGGDTEAFF. CDR3 sequence (DNA): TGTGCCAGCAGCTTGGGCGGGGACACTGAAGCTTTCTTT.

The chain uses TRBV11-3 and TRBJ1-1; D perhaps matches TRBD1 (6 bases). V lost 0 bases to trimming and J lost 1 base, with 12 bases between them. In germline, CDR1 is SGHNT, CDR2 YENEEA. This CDR3 region has 16 residues. The CDR3 protein is CASSLDRTASNTEAFF. The DNA of the CDR3 is TGTGCCAGCAGCTTAGACCGGACAGCCTCGAACACTGAAGCTTTCTTT.

The CDR3 coding sequence is TGTGCCAGCAGTGAACTAGCCGAAAACACCGGGGAGCTGTTTTTT. Translated, it gives CASSELAENTGELFF. This chain joins TRBV2 and TRBJ2-2, with D perhaps matching TRBD2 (5 bases). Trimming stripped 2 bases from V and 2 bases from J, with 9 bases between. Germline CDR1 SNHLY, CDR2 FYNNEI. The CDR3 contains 15 residues.

The chain couples TRBV5-6 to TRBJ1-2; 7 positions match TRBD1. The CDR3 consists of 12 residues. Trimming at V came to 4 bases and at J to 6 bases, leaving 3 bases not matched to a gene. Germline loops: CDR1 SGHDT, CDR2 YYEEEE. The CDR3 here is CASSGTGDGYTF. Written as DNA, the CDR3 is TGTGCCAGCAGCGGAACAGGGGATGGCTACACCTTC.

This rearrangement joins TRBV5-6 to TRBJ2-1; D is undetermined. The CDR3 is made up of 16 amino acids. Germline V lookup: CDR1 SGHDT, CDR2 YYEEEE. The V end lost 1 base, the J end lost 0 bases, and 11 bases lay between the germline ends. CDR3 nucleotide sequence: TGTGCCAGCAGCTTGTACCTAACGTACTCCTACAATGAGCAGTTCTTC. It is translated as CASSLYLTYSYNEQFF.

The gene calls are TRBV9 and TRBJ1-4; 7 bases agree with TRBD1. The CDR3 has 14 amino acids. Trimming at V came to 4 bases and at J to 6 bases, leaving 6 bases not matched to a gene. From germline, CDR1 is SGDLS and CDR2 YYNGEE. This CDR3 is CASSQGGGDEKLFF. The CDR3 nucleotides read TGTGCCAGCAGCCAGGGGGGCGGGGATGAAAAACTGTTTTTT. The variable domain in full, with the rest retrieved from reference TRBV9 and TRBJ1-4, is DSGVTQTPKHLITATGQRVTLRCSPRSGDLSVYWYQQSLDQGLQFLIQYYNGEERAKGNILERFSAQQFPDLHSELNLSSLELGDSALYFCASSQGGGDEKLFFGSGTQLSVL.

This chain joins TRBV30 and TRBJ1-1; D might be TRBD1 (6 bases). This CDR3 has 13 amino acids. Germline CDR1 GTSNPN, CDR2 SVGIG (reference sequence). V was clipped by 2 bases and J by 5 bases, with 12 bases between them. This chain's CDR3 is CAWSIMQGTEAFF. The CDR3 nucleotides are TGTGCCTGGAGTATAATGCAGGGGACTGAAGCTTTCTTT.

The chain couples TRBV20-1 to TRBJ1-1; D gene uncertain. V lost 6 bases and J 6 bases, leaving 11 bases between the germline ends. Per germline, CDR1 DFQATT and CDR2 SNEGSKA (reference sequence). The length of the CDR3 is 11 residues. This CDR3 reads CSATHGAEAFF. CDR3 bases: TGCAGTGCCACCCATGGGGCTGAAGCTTTCTTT.

Written as DNA, the CDR3 is TGTGCCAGCAGCTTATCAAGGACAGGGATGAACACTGAAGCTTTCTTT. Its protein product is CASSLSRTGMNTEAFF. This sequence joins TRBV7-9 and TRBJ1-1, with 8 positions matching TRBD1. From germline, CDR1 is SEHNR and CDR2 FQNEAQ (reference sequence). The CDR3 consists of 16 residues. J gave up 0 bases and V 2 bases, and 5 bases lay outside the gene matches.

The rearrangement uses TRBV5-1 and TRBJ2-7, with 8 bases identical to TRBD1. Looked up from germline, CDR1 is SGHRS and CDR2 is YFSETQ. The trim removed 4 bases at V and 6 bases at J, leaving 12 bases unmatched. CDR3 length equals 15 residues. The CDR3 nucleotides are TGCGCCAGCAGCCCCGCTTCCGGACAGGGTCTCGAGCAGTACTTC. It yields the protein CASSPASGQGLEQYF.

This chain uses TRBV13 with TRBJ2-2; D remains unclear. There are 12 residues in the CDR3. From germline, CDR1 is PRHDT and CDR2 FYEKMQ (reference sequence). Trimming removed 5 bases from V and 5 bases from J, with 6 bases in between. DNA of the CDR3: TGTGCCAGCAGCCAATCTACCGGGGAGCTGTTTTTT. It encodes CASSQSTGELFF.

The chain carries TRBV7-2 and TRBJ2-7; 8 bases map to TRBD2. CDR1 SGHTA and CDR2 FQGNSA come from the germline V gene. After removal of 5 bases from V and 6 bases from J, the junction contained 12 bases not matched to a gene. The CDR3 totals 15 residues. The CDR3 coding sequence is TGTGCCAGCAGCCGTCCTGGAGCGGGGGTTGGCGAGCAGTACTTC. It yields the protein CASSRPGAGVGEQYF. Together with reference TRBV7-2 and TRBJ2-7, the CDR3 gives the full variable domain: GAGVSQSPSNKVTEKGKDVELRCDPISGHTALYWYRQSLGQGLEFLIYFQGNSAPDKSGLPSDRFSAERTGGSVSTLTIQRTQQEDSAVYLCASSRPGAGVGEQYFGPGTRLTVT.

This clone has only one observation. The rearrangement uses TRBV18 and TRBJ1-5; no clear D gene. Germline CDR1 reads KGHSH; CDR2 reads LQKENI. Deletions cut 4 bases from V and 5 bases from J, with 6 bases between. The CDR3 contains 12 residues. In nucleotides, the CDR3 is TGTGCCAGCTCACACCAAGATCAGCCCCAGCATTTT. Protein sequence: CASSHQDQPQHF.

This clone was observed once. The chain joins TRBV5-3 to TRBJ1-2; TRBD1 agrees at 9 bases. TRBV5-3 is assigned to the ORF class and has an uncertain function. V shed 3 bases and J 0 bases; nucleotides not matched to a gene: 12. The CDR3 extends over 18 amino acids. CDR3 sequence (DNA): TGTGCCAGAAGCTCAAATCCGGGACAGGGTTCAGCTAACTATGGCTACACCTTC. It encodes CARSSNPGQGSANYGYTF.

This sequence joins TRBV7-2 and TRBJ1-2; D unresolved. V lost 1 base and J 8 bases, leaving 17 bases between the germline ends. The CDR3 is made up of 15 amino acids. From germline, CDR1 is SGHTA and CDR2 FQGNSA. CDR3 sequence: CASSLVSQAWGGYTF. CDR3 DNA: TGTGCCAGCAGCTTAGTATCTCAGGCGTGGGGAGGCTACACCTTC.

The chain joins TRBV4-1 to TRBJ2-7, with TRBD2 identical over 11 bases. Germline assignment: CDR1 MGHRA and CDR2 YSYEKL. CDR3 size: 18 residues. V gave up 1 base and J gave up 4 bases; unmatched junction bases: 12. CDR3 sequence reads: CASSQAGGLLAGDYEQYF. CDR3 coding DNA: TGCGCCAGCAGCCAAGCCGGAGGTCTACTAGCGGGGGATTACGAGCAGTACTTC.